This T cell receptor (beta chain) was captured by sequencing in a study of cytomegalovirus exposure and HLA in healthy donors. Overall study: From HLA-typed donors, an early data release held roughly 80 million unique TCRs. Findings and limits, study-wide: Many donors carried some public TCRs, although rarity characterized most TCR sequences. CMV serostatus was the only immune exposure information that was available.

Nominal health characterized the donors when sampled, though unrecorded immune exposures were likely. This CDR3 contains 14 residues. Germline V gives CDR1 KGHSH, CDR2 LQKENI. Trimming took 6 bases from V and 4 from J; bases not matched to a gene: 1. Regarding this clone: The target antigen is unknown. This sample includes further DNA sequences coding for the same CDR3.

PCR primers comprised 60 Vbeta and 13 Jbeta primers. The protocol was immunoSEQ multiplex PCR, while the TCRdb copy is restricted to in-frame clones and leaves out a portion. The table lists 150,000 to 200,000 clones, 80% to 85% of them singletons. The chain is built from TRBV18 and TRBJ2-1; 12 positions match TRBD2. The sample taken for sequencing was PBMCs. This receptor was identified in a woman under 30 in good health and CMV-seropositive. CDR3 nucleotide sequence: TGTGCCAGCTCGACTAGCGGGGGATACAATGAGCAGTTCTTC. It yields the protein CASSTSGGYNEQFF.